Each of the 22 T cell receptor beta chains below was sequenced from the same sample in a study of radiation and T cells in renal cell carcinoma. Clones were read by immunoSEQ multiplex PCR, and TCRdb kept only the in-frame ones, dropping some. Here the sample spans about 140,000 clones, less than 90% being singletons. The time point is: baseline pretreatment blood. As to treatment: 15 Gy SBRT to primary tumor, nephrectomy 4 weeks later. The starting material was blood, obtained from a patient whose treatment included radiotherapy and nephrectomy. Source of these receptors: a woman aged 45-65 years with renal cell carcinoma.

This rearrangement joins TRBV7-9 to TRBJ1-1; TRBD1 might be the D (6 bases). CDR1 is SEHNR and CDR2 is FQNEAQ in the germline V gene (reference sequence). The length of the CDR3 is 12 residues. V lost 2 bases to trimming and J lost 6 bases, with 7 bases between them. CDR3 DNA sequence: TGTGCCAGCAGCTTAAGGGGGGCTGAAGCTTTCTTT. The encoded protein is CASSLRGAEAFF.

This clone showed up just a few times. This chain joins TRBV4-2 and TRBJ2-2; TRBD1 aligns across 9 bases. The junction had 16 bases not matched to a gene; V was cut back by 1 base and J by 7 bases. Germline V lookup: CDR1 LGHNA, CDR2 YNFKEQ. The length of the CDR3 is 19 residues. CDR3 bases: TGTGCCAGCAGCCAAGTCGGACAGGGGTCCGCCGGGAAGGTCGGGGAGCTGTTTTTT. This gives the protein CASSQVGQGSAGKVGELFF.

The CDR3 bases are TGCGCCAGCACCGGGGATACCACTGAAGCTTTCTTT. Protein sequence: CASTGDTTEAFF. The chain carries TRBV5-1 and TRBJ1-1, with D unresolved. The CDR3 runs 12 residues. V lost 6 bases, J lost 4 bases, and 10 bases lay in between. CDR1 is SGHRS, CDR2 YFSETQ, per germline.

The chain is built from TRBV7-2 and TRBJ2-7; D is ambiguous. The V end was cut by 5 bases, the J end by 4 bases, with 18 bases between. Looked up from germline, CDR1 is SGHTA and CDR2 is FQGNSA. CDR3 length: 15 residues. The CDR3 nucleotides are TGTGCCAGCAGCGAGAGTACGGGCTGGGCTTACGAGCAGTACTTC. Translation: CASSESTGWAYEQYF. The full variable domain, rest sourced from reference TRBV7-2 and TRBJ2-7, is GAGVSQSPSNKVTEKGKDVELRCDPISGHTALYWYRQSLGQGLEFLIYFQGNSAPDKSGLPSDRFSAERTGGSVSTLTIQRTQQEDSAVYLCASSESTGWAYEQYFGPGTRLTVT.

This sequence joins TRBV7-2 and TRBJ2-3, with D uncertain. The CDR3 is 13 amino acids. CDR1 and CDR2 (germline): SGHTA, FQGNSA. Trimming stripped 5 bases from V and 5 bases from J, with 11 bases between. The CDR3 loop reads CASSASFVDTQYF. The CDR3 DNA follows: TGTGCCAGCAGCGCCTCTTTCGTAGATACGCAGTATTTT. The complete variable domain, with remaining parts taken from reference TRBV7-2 and TRBJ2-3, reads GAGVSQSPSNKVTEKGKDVELRCDPISGHTALYWYRQSLGQGLEFLIYFQGNSAPDKSGLPSDRFSAERTGGSVSTLTIQRTQQEDSAVYLCASSASFVDTQYFGPGTRLTVL.

The chain employs TRBV30 and TRBJ1-3; 7 nucleotides line up with TRBD1. The CDR3 is 13 amino acids. Trimming cost V 6 bases and J 3 bases; bases outside gene matches: 5. Germline V CDR1 and CDR2: GTSNPN, SVGIG (reference sequence). The CDR3 sequence is CACYWTGGNTIYF. Here the CDR3 DNA reads TGTGCCTGCTATTGGACAGGTGGAAACACCATATATTTT.

The CDR3 reads CAISGGEGDYGYTF. CDR3 in DNA: TGTGCCATCAGTGGAGGGGAGGGTGACTATGGCTACACCTTC. V and J are TRBV10-3 and TRBJ1-2, with D possibly matching TRBD1 (5 bases). This CDR3 comprises 14 residues. Germline CDR1 and CDR2: ENHRY and SYGVKD. V was cut by 4 bases and J by 3 bases, with 12 bases left in between.

The J gene is TRBJ1-2, the V gene TRBV7-2, with 7 bases fitting TRBD1. CDR1 is SGHTA and CDR2 is FQGNSA in the germline V gene. CDR3 length: 15 residues. Trimming at V came to 5 bases and at J to 4 bases, leaving 10 bases not matched to a gene. As DNA, the CDR3 is TGTGCCAGCAGCCCTAGGACAGGCGCTTTCTATGGCTACACCTTC. Translating it yields CASSPRTGAFYGYTF.

The rearrangement links TRBV4-1 to TRBJ2-3; possible D gene TRBD2, 6 bases. The CDR3 contains 16 residues. Germline V gives CDR1 MGHRA, CDR2 YSYEKL. The V and J ends lost 4 bases and 2 bases respectively, with 16 bases between them. CDR3 nucleotides: TGCGCCAGCAGCCGAAGCATGGACTACTACACAGATACGCAGTATTTT. Translation gives CASSRSMDYYTDTQYF.

The chain joins TRBV6-5 to TRBJ1-2; the D gene is possibly TRBD1 (6 bases). Trimming stripped 6 bases from V and 2 bases from J, with 16 bases between. CDR3 length: 15 residues. CDR1 and CDR2 from the germline V gene are MNHEY and SVGAGI. DNA of the CDR3: TGTGCCAGCAGCCCCCGGCCAGGGGACAACTATGGCTACACCTTC. Residues: CASSPRPGDNYGYTF.

This clone was observed a single time. V and J are TRBV12-1 and TRBJ2-7; the table's D call, TRBD1, has no DNA check behind it. TRBV12-1 is flagged as a pseudogene. This CDR3 is built from 9 residues. The CDR3 DNA sequence: TGTGCCAAAGCAGGGGAGCAGTACTTC. Translating gives CAKAGEQYF.

This sequence joins TRBV7-8 and TRBJ1-5, with D perhaps matching TRBD1 (6 bases). The CDR3 has 14 amino acids. Per the germline V gene, CDR1 is SGHVS and CDR2 is FQNEAQ. Trimming cost V 5 bases and J 3 bases, with 11 bases left between them. CDR3 region: CASSPTGFNQPQHF. The DNA for the CDR3 is TGTGCCAGCAGCCCCACAGGGTTCAATCAGCCCCAGCATTTT.

The V gene is TRBV2, the J gene TRBJ2-5; the D gene is possibly TRBD2 (5 bases). Trimming removed 3 bases at V and 5 bases at J, with 10 bases between. The CDR3 is 13 residues long. Germline values: CDR1 SNHLY, CDR2 FYNNEI. The CDR3 nucleotides are TGTGCCAGCAGTGAGAGGGTTCTGGAGACCCAGTACTTC. It specifies CASSERVLETQYF.

This clone was seen once. The genes are TRBV28 and TRBJ2-7; TRBD1 aligns across 9 bases. The trim removed 1 base at V and 3 bases at J, leaving 4 bases unmatched. Germline CDR1 reads MDHEN; CDR2 reads SYDVKM. The CDR3 is 15 residues long. CDR3 in amino acids: CASSLLQGAVYEQYF. The CDR3 nucleotides are TGTGCCAGCAGTTTATTACAGGGGGCAGTCTACGAGCAGTACTTC.

This sequence joins TRBV7-2 and TRBJ2-7; the D is unclear. With 1 base removed from V and 2 bases from J, the gap between germline ends came to 12 bases. Germline V gene lookup returns CDR1 SGHTA and CDR2 FQGNSA. The length of the CDR3 is 15 residues. The CDR3 spells CASSLVSDITYEQYF. The CDR3 DNA reads as TGTGCCAGCAGCTTAGTATCAGATATAACCTACGAGCAGTACTTC.

This clone was seen once. DNA for the CDR3: TGTGCCAGCTCACCCCTTCCGGGGAGCTCTGGGGCCAACGTCCTGACTTTC. It yields the protein CASSPLPGSSGANVLTF. V gene TRBV18 combines with J gene TRBJ2-6; a weak D match, TRBD2 (5 bases). The CDR3 totals 17 residues. V gave up 3 bases and J gave up 0 bases, with 12 bases separating them. The V gene's germline CDR1 is KGHSH and CDR2 LQKENI.

Remarks on this clone: The same CDR3 arises from other DNA sequences in this sample as well. J is TRBJ2-7 and V is TRBV5-6; D remains ambiguous. Trimming left V 0 bases short and J 0 bases short, with 7 bases between. The germline CDR1 and CDR2 sequences are SGHDT and YYEEEE. There are 14 residues in the CDR3. CDR3 coding DNA: TGTGCCAGCAGCTTGGGCAGGAGCTCCTACGAGCAGTACTTC. This translates into CASSLGRSSYEQYF. Full variable domain (missing parts from reference TRBV5-6 and TRBJ2-7): DAGVTQSPTHLIKTRGQQVTLRCSPKSGHDTVSWYQQALGQGPQFIFQYYEEEERQRGNFPDRFSGHQFPNYSSELNVNALLLGDSALYLCASSLGRSSYEQYFGPGTRLTVT.

This clone was counted a few times. This rearrangement joins TRBV7-2 to TRBJ2-2; D remains ambiguous. V lost 0 bases, J lost 3 bases, and 8 bases lay in between. The CDR3 contains 15 residues. Looked up from germline, CDR1 is SGHTA and CDR2 is FQGNSA. The CDR3 is CASSLATLDTGELFF. The CDR3 nucleotides read TGTGCCAGCAGCTTAGCCACGTTGGACACCGGGGAGCTGTTTTTT.

The V and J genes are TRBV9 and TRBJ2-1; no clear D gene. The CDR3 runs to 15 residues. V was trimmed by 0 bases and J by 4 bases, leaving 11 bases between them. Germline values: CDR1 SGDLS, CDR2 YYNGEE. As DNA, the CDR3 is TGTGCCAGCAGCGTAGAGGCGTTTCAGTACAATGAGCAGTTCTTC. Its protein product is CASSVEAFQYNEQFF.

This clone was picked up many times. The chain carries TRBV5-4 and TRBJ1-2; possible D gene TRBD1, 5 bases. The V end lost 6 bases, the J end lost 6 bases, and 18 bases lay between the germline ends. The germline V gene encodes CDR1 SGHNT and CDR2 YYREEE (reference sequence). The CDR3 runs to 14 residues. DNA of the CDR3: TGTGCCAGCACCCCCGCAGGGAGAGTTAATGGCTACACCTTC. Amino acid sequence: CASTPAGRVNGYTF.

The V and J genes are TRBV29-1 and TRBJ2-3; the match to TRBD2 covers 10 bases. V gave up 7 bases and J gave up 9 bases; unmatched junction bases: 7. This CDR3 spans 12 amino acids. From germline, CDR1 is SQVTM and CDR2 ANQGSEA. The CDR3, as DNA: TGCAGCGAATTAGCGGGGGGAGGAACGCAGTATTTT. It yields the protein CSELAGGGTQYF.

The chain is built from TRBV12-2 and TRBJ2-2; TRBD2 is the table's D call, not checked against the DNA. TRBV12-2 is a pseudogene locus. The CDR3 extends over 16 amino acids. CDR3: CASRLAGTFRTGELFF. The CDR3 nucleotides are TGTGCAAGTCGCTTAGCCGGGACTTTCCGCACCGGGGAGCTGTTTTTT.